This T cell receptor (beta chain) derives from a study of T cells in Graves' hyperthyroidism and ophthalmopathy. For the diagnoses, clinical symptoms, serum thyroxine and TRAb, thyroid ultrasound and orbital computed tomography were used. Using about 10 ml of fresh peripheral blood, PBMCs were prepared. For this clonotype: Its target is not known.

The CDR3 is 14 residues long. The V gene's germline CDR1 is ENHRY and CDR2 SYGVKD. Trimming left V 2 bases short and J 4 bases short, with 9 bases between. Findings and caveats of the study: Among clonotypes expanded in thyroid above 0.001, most were also found in blood.

Researchers amplified the TCR beta CDR3 regions from RNA transcripts. The study used the HTBI primer set for a first-round RT-PCR of the TCR CDR3. TCRdb recomputed calls from the multiplex PCR reads with MiXCR, one row per CDR3 protein. The table has more than 550,000 distinct CDR3 sequences, around a sixth seen once; the top ten hold less than 20%. This chain connects TRBV10-3 to TRBJ1-5, with a possible D match to TRBD1 (5 bases). The origin of this receptor is a man aged 50-60 years with Graves' hyperthyroidism. What was sequenced was blood. The CDR3 loop reads CAISEVGGNQPQHF. In DNA, the CDR3 is TGTGCCATCAGTGAGGTTGGGGGAAATCAGCCCCAGCATTTT.